These 7 T cell receptor beta chains share one sample of origin, sequenced in a study of blood T cells in healthy people across ages (dated by TCRdb to the mid-2010s). Library method: 5' RACE. TCRdb shows the sequencer as Illumina HiSeq 2500. A second PCR of 7 to 11 cycles was run with a J-beta primer mix and a sample-barcoded 5' primer. TCRdb took the public reads, trimmed them with fastp at Q25, ran MiXCR for clone calling and kept in-frame beta chains. Rows with a matching CDR3 protein are joined into one entry that keeps the most common DNA and genes. This sample has 1.5 million or so distinct CDR3 sequences in its table, and roughly 40% of those were observed once. Of the sample, 7.9% is held by the ten largest clones. The sample consisted of blood. The receptor source for this set is a woman younger than 30 in good health.

This chain uses TRBV30 with TRBJ1-6; TRBD1 aligns across 7 bases. The CDR3 spans 15 residues. V shed 3 bases, J shed 8 bases, and the junction held 10 bases outside the gene matches. In germline, CDR1 is GTSNPN, CDR2 SVGIG (reference sequence). CDR3 DNA sequence: TGTGCCTGGAGCCCTAGACAGGGTTCGCATTCACCCCTCCACTTT. This sequence encodes CAWSPRQGSHSPLHF.

The V and J genes are TRBV5-1 and TRBJ2-2; the D gene is possibly TRBD1 (6 bases). CDR1 is SGHRS and CDR2 is YFSETQ in the germline V gene. The CDR3 contains 17 residues. The V gene lost 0 bases and the J gene lost 6 bases, with 18 bases spanning the gap. The DNA for the CDR3 is TGCGCCAGCAGCTTGGAGGGGACAATTGGGTTCCCCGGGGAGCTGTTTTTT. Translating it yields CASSLEGTIGFPGELFF.

With regard to this clonotype: At one end, the junction sequence differs from germline, possibly due to a read error. The genes are TRBV24-1 and TRBJ2-1; D tentatively fits TRBD1 or TRBD2 (7 bases each). CDR3 length equals 16 residues. Germline lookup yields CDR1 KGHDR and CDR2 SFDVKD. Written as DNA, the CDR3 is TGTGCCACCAGTGCTAAGGGAGGGGGCGGGTACAGTGAGCAGTTCTTC. This translates into CATSAKGGGGYSEQFF.

The chain links TRBV2 to TRBJ2-4; 9 bases fit TRBD1. The better agreement between TRBJ2-5 and the DNA end casts doubt on the J call. From germline, CDR1 is SNHLY and CDR2 FYNNEI. The CDR3 runs to 14 residues. CDR3 residues: CASNGQGHQETQYF. In nucleotides, the CDR3 is TGTGCCAGCAATGGACAGGGGCACCAAGAGACCCAGTACTTC.

The rearrangement links TRBV4-1 to TRBJ1-5; D remains ambiguous. The CDR3 spans 14 residues. Trimming removed 4 bases at V and 0 bases at J, with 7 bases between. The germline V gene has CDR1 MGHRA and CDR2 YSYEKL. The CDR3 DNA sequence: TGCGCCAGCAGCCCCGCTCTTAGCAATCAGCCCCAGCATTTT. As protein: CASSPALSNQPQHF.

The V gene is TRBV6-2 or TRBV6-3, the J gene TRBJ2-7; a possible D gene is TRBD1 (6 bases). Germline loops: CDR1 MNHEY, CDR2 SVGEGT. This CDR3 is 17 amino acids long. V was shortened by 0 bases and J by 0 bases, with 15 bases between the two germline ends. CDR3 protein: CASSYSTGQGSSYEQYF. CDR3 DNA sequence: TGTGCCAGCAGTTACTCTACGGGCCAGGGGAGCTCCTACGAGCAGTACTTC.

This clonotype has a handful of counts. V and J are TRBV12-3 or TRBV12-4 and TRBJ2-7, with D perhaps TRBD2 (6 bases). V was pared by 6 bases and J by 3 bases, with 18 bases between. This CDR3 spans 15 amino acids. The CDR3 sequence is CASSSGTPTIYEQYF. CDR3 in DNA: TGTGCCAGCAGCTCCGGGACTCCAACCATCTACGAGCAGTACTTC.